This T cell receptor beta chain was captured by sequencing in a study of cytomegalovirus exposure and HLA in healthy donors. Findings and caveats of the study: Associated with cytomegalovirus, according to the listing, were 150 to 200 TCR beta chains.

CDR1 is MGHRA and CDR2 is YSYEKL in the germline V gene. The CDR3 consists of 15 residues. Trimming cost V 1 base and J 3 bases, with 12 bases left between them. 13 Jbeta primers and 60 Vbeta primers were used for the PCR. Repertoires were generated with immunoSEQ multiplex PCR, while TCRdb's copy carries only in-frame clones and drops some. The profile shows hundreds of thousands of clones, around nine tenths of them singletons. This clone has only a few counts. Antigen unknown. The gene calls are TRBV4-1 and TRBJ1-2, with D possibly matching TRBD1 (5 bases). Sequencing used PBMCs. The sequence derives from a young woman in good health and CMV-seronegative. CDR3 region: CASSQVGRADYGYTF. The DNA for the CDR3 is TGCGCCAGCAGCCAAGTGGGCAGGGCGGACTATGGCTACACCTTC.